The T cell receptor beta chain under discussion was sequenced for a study of CD4 T cells in relation to SARS-CoV-2 and coronaviruses. The method was immunoSEQ multiplex PCR; TCRdb's version includes in-frame clones alone and lacks a portion of them. The table has 20,000 to 25,000 clones, over 60% seen once. Before the COVID-19 pandemic, during about 2011-2019, CD4+ T cells were taken from unexposed donors. Isolation of CD4+ T cells took place after about eleven days in culture. The length of the CDR3 is 13 residues. Germline V gene lookup returns CDR1 MNHEY and CDR2 SVGAGI. V was clipped by 8 bases and J by 6 bases, with 14 bases between them. With regard to this clone: Antigen specificity is unknown.

Sequencing was done on a sample of CD4+ T cells from PBMCs, cultured in vitro. The chain is built from TRBV6-5 and TRBJ1-5; D ambiguous. The sequence was obtained from a human donor in good health. CDR3 sequence (DNA): TGTGCCAGCTTGGTGGGGAACGGTCAGCCCCAGCATTTT. This gives the protein CASLVGNGQPQHF.